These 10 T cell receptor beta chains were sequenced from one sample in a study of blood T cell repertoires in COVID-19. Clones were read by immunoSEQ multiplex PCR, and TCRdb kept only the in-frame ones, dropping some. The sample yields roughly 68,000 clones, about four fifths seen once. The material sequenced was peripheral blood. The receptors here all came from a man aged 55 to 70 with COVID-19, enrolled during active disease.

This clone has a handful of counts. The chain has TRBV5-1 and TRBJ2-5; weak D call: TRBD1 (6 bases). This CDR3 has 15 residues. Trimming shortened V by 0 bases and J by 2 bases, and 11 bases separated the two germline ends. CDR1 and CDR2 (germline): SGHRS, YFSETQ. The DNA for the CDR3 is TGCGCCAGCAGCTTGGACAGGGTTGGACAAGAGACCCAGTACTTC. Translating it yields CASSLDRVGQETQYF.

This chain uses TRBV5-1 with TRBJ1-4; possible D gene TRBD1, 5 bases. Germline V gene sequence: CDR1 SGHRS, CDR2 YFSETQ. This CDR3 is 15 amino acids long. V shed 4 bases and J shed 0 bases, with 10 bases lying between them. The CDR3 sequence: CASSRQGATNEKLFF. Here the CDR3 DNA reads TGCGCCAGCAGCCGTCAGGGTGCAACTAATGAAAAACTGTTTTTT.

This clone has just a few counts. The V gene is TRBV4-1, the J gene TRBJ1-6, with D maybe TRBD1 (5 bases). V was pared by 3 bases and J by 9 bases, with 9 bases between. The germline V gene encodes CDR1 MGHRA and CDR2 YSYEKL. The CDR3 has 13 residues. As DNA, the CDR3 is TGCGCCAGCAGCCATGGGGGGGGTTCACCCCTCCACTTT. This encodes CASSHGGGSPLHF.

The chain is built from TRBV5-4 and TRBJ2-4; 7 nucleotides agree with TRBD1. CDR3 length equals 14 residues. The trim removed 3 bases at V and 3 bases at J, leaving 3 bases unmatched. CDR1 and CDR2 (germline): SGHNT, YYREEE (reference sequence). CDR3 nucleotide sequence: TGTGCCAGCAGCTCAACAGGGGACAAAAACATTCAGTACTTC. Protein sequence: CASSSTGDKNIQYF.

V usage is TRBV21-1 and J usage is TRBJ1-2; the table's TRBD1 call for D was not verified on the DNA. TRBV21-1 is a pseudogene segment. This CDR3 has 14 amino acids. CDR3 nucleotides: TGTGCCAGCAGCATCACAGGGGGCGCCTATGGCTACACCTTC. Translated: CASSITGGAYGYTF.

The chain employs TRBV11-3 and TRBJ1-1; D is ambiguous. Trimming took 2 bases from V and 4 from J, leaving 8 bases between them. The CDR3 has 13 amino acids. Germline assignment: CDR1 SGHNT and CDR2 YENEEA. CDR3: CASSLIAGTEAFF. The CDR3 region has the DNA TGTGCCAGCAGCTTAATTGCGGGCACTGAAGCTTTCTTT.

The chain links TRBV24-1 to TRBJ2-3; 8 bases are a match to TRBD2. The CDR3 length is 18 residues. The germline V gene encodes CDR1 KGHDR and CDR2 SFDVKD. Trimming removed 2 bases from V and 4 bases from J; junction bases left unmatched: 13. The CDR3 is CATSDYRGGTTGADTQYF. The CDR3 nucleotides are TGTGCCACCAGTGATTATCGCGGGGGGACAACCGGGGCAGATACGCAGTATTTT.

The CDR3 DNA reads as TGTGCCAGCAGGGTAGTAGCTGAAGCTTTCTTT. Amino acid sequence: CASRVVAEAFF. The rearrangement uses TRBV2 and TRBJ1-1; D not certain. CDR3 length: 11 residues. The germline gives CDR1 SNHLY, CDR2 FYNNEI. With 6 bases removed from V and 6 bases from J, the gap between germline ends came to 8 bases.

For the CDR3, the DNA is TGTGCCAGCAGCCCCATTCTGGGGACAAATTCACCCCTCCACTTT. Translation: CASSPILGTNSPLHF. This chain joins TRBV7-2 and TRBJ1-6, with D possibly matching TRBD1 (6 bases). In germline, CDR1 is SGHTA, CDR2 FQGNSA. This CDR3 is built from 15 residues. Trimming left V 5 bases short and J 7 bases short, with 15 bases between.

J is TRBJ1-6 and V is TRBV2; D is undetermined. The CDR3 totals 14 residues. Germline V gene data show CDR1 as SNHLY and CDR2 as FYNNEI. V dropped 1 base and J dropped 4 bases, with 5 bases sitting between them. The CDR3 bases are TGTGCCAGCAGTGAAGACGAGTATAATTCACCCCTCCACTTT. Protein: CASSEDEYNSPLHF.